Presented here are 16 T cell receptor beta chains from one specimen sequenced in a study of shared clonotypes between healthy human individuals. TCRdb keeps only in-frame clones here, not all; method: immunoSEQ multiplex PCR. The repertoire holds roughly 770,000 clones, with about 97% as singletons. Naive CD8 cells comprised CD45RO-negative, CCR7-positively selected cells, excluding terminally differentiated effector memory CD45RA+ cells. Sequenced material: naive CD8+ T cells sorted from blood. These TCRs come from a man aged 30 to 39 in good health.

The chain recombines TRBV18 with TRBJ2-7; TRBD1 matches at 7 bases. Germline CDR1 reads KGHSH; CDR2 reads LQKENI. The CDR3 consists of 16 residues. V trimming: 2 bases; J trimming: 0 bases; junction bases outside the gene matches: 7. The CDR3 protein is CASSPSDRVGSYEQYF. CDR3 coding DNA: TGTGCCAGCTCACCATCCGACAGGGTCGGCTCCTACGAGCAGTACTTC. The full variable domain, rest sourced from reference TRBV18 and TRBJ2-7, is NAGVMQNPRHLVRRRGQEARLRCSPMKGHSHVYWYRQLPEEGLKFMVYLQKENIIDESGMPKERFSAEFPKEGPSILRIQQVVRGDSAAYFCASSPSDRVGSYEQYFGPGTRLTVT.

V usage is TRBV10-3 and J usage is TRBJ2-1; D possibly corresponds to TRBD2 (5 bases). The V end was cut by 3 bases, the J end by 3 bases, with 6 bases between. CDR3 size: 13 residues. The V gene's germline CDR1 is ENHRY and CDR2 SYGVKD. CDR3 nucleotides: TGTGCCATCAGTGATGGACTCTACAATGAGCAGTTCTTC. It codes for CAISDGLYNEQFF.

The rearrangement joins TRBV27 to TRBJ2-7, with TRBD2 matching 10 bases. This CDR3 is built from 15 residues. Per the germline V gene, CDR1 is MNHEY and CDR2 is SMNVEV (reference sequence). V lost 5 bases, J lost 7 bases, and 11 bases stayed unmatched. The CDR3 nucleotides are TGTGCCAGCAGTCCTACCTGGACTAGCGGAGGGGAGCAGTACTTC. This codes for CASSPTWTSGGEQYF.

The rearrangement joins TRBV11-2 to TRBJ2-2; D gene ambiguous. Trimming stripped 6 bases from V and 5 bases from J, with 7 bases between. This CDR3 has 12 residues. Germline V lookup: CDR1 SGHAT, CDR2 FQNNGV. This CDR3 reads CASSPGTGELFF. The CDR3 DNA follows: TGTGCCAGCAGTCCCGGGACCGGGGAGCTGTTTTTT. The full variable domain, its missing parts supplied by reference TRBV11-2 and TRBJ2-2, is EAGVAQSPRYKIIEKRQSVAFWCNPISGHATLYWYQQILGQGPKLLIQFQNNGVVDDSQLPKDRFSAERLKGVDSTLKIQPAKLEDSAVYLCASSPGTGELFFGEGSRLTVL.

This sequence joins TRBV10-3 and TRBJ2-7; 12 nucleotides match TRBD1. With V trimmed by 4 bases and J by 3 bases, 1 base remained unmatched. Germline values: CDR1 ENHRY, CDR2 SYGVKD. This CDR3 region has 14 residues. This chain's CDR3 is CAISGDRGLYEQYF. The CDR3 coding sequence is TGTGCCATCAGTGGGGACAGGGGGCTCTACGAGCAGTACTTC.

This chain links TRBV5-3 with TRBJ2-3, with 9 bases lining up with TRBD2. TRBV5-3 is designated an ORF whose function remains uncertain. J was trimmed by 2 bases and V by 1 base; bases with no gene match: 5. This CDR3 contains 16 residues. The CDR3 DNA sequence: TGTGCCAGAAGCTTGTGGGGACTAGCTGTCACAGATACGCAGTATTTT. This translates into CARSLWGLAVTDTQYF.

This chain connects TRBV10-1 to TRBJ2-5; possibly TRBD2 for D (6 bases). Looked up from germline, CDR1 is WNHNN and CDR2 is SYGVQD (reference sequence). Trimming took 3 bases from V and 4 from J, leaving 12 bases between them. The CDR3 extends over 14 amino acids. CDR3 residues: CASSDTGVSETQYF. The CDR3 DNA follows: TGCGCCAGCAGTGATACGGGAGTGTCAGAGACCCAGTACTTC.

The V call is TRBV9, the J call TRBJ2-1, with no clear D. Germline V CDR1 and CDR2: SGDLS, YYNGEE. Trimming took 3 bases from V and 4 from J, leaving 8 bases between them. The CDR3 is made up of 13 amino acids. This chain's CDR3 is CASSARLYNEQFF. In DNA, the CDR3 is TGTGCCAGCAGCGCTCGCTTGTACAATGAGCAGTTCTTC.

This clone was seen just once. The chain couples TRBV15 to TRBJ2-1, with a weak D call TRBD1 (5 bases). This CDR3 contains 16 residues. Germline V CDR1 and CDR2: LNHNV, YYDKDF (reference sequence). The ends were cut back, 1 base at V and 4 bases at J, with 14 bases in the middle. For the CDR3, the DNA is TGTGCCACCAGCAGAGGATTAGGTCAGGGATACAATGAGCAGTTCTTC. The encoded protein is CATSRGLGQGYNEQFF.

This chain joins TRBV2 and TRBJ2-7; 7 bases fit TRBD1. This CDR3 comprises 13 residues. Looked up from germline, CDR1 is SNHLY and CDR2 is FYNNEI. Trimming removed 4 bases from V and 2 bases from J; junction bases left unmatched: 2. The CDR3 sequence is CASSGDSTYEQYF. CDR3 DNA sequence: TGTGCCAGCAGTGGGGACAGCACCTACGAGCAGTACTTC.

The CDR3 sequence is CASTTPNTGELFF. As DNA, the CDR3 is TGTGCCAGCACCACCCCGAACACCGGGGAGCTGTTTTTT. The V gene is TRBV7-3, the J gene TRBJ2-2, with no clear D. Germline V gives CDR1 SGHTA, CDR2 FQGTGA. Trimming pared 7 bases from V and 0 bases from J, leaving 6 bases between. This CDR3 comprises 13 residues.

The rearrangement uses TRBV29-1 and TRBJ2-7, with a tentative D call TRBD1 (6 bases). Germline assignment: CDR1 SQVTM and CDR2 ANQGSEA. Trimming removed 4 bases from V and 1 base from J, with 11 bases in between. The CDR3 loop spans 13 amino acids. The chain's CDR3 is CSVVFQGSYEQYF. CDR3 in DNA: TGCAGCGTTGTTTTTCAGGGGTCCTACGAGCAGTACTTC.

The V and J genes are TRBV7-6 and TRBJ1-4, with a possible D match to TRBD1 (5 bases). CDR1 and CDR2 (germline): SGHVS, FNYEAQ. The CDR3 totals 17 residues. Trimming took off 1 base at V and 1 base at J, with 13 bases between the two ends. The CDR3 protein is CASSLGGGLGTNEKLFF. CDR3 nucleotides: TGTGCCAGCAGCTTAGGTGGGGGACTTGGAACTAATGAAAAACTGTTTTTT.

CDR3 protein: CASSLTRQSYEQYF. The CDR3, as DNA: TGTGCCAGCAGCTTAACAAGGCAGTCCTACGAGCAGTACTTC. The V gene is TRBV7-2, the J gene TRBJ2-7; D ambiguous. CDR1 and CDR2 (germline): SGHTA, FQGNSA. Trimming stripped 2 bases from V and 1 base from J, with 9 bases between. This CDR3 region has 14 residues.

CDR3 residues: CASTGAAGGGYTF. The CDR3 nucleotides read TGTGCCAGCACCGGGGCAGCCGGAGGCGGCTACACCTTC. The chain couples TRBV28 to TRBJ1-2; tentatively, D is TRBD1 (5 bases). Trimming pared 7 bases from V and 8 bases from J, leaving 17 bases between. Germline lookup yields CDR1 MDHEN and CDR2 SYDVKM. The CDR3 totals 13 residues.

The V call is TRBV5-5, the J call TRBJ2-7; 8 bases map to TRBD2. Losses at the gene ends were 0 bases for V and 6 bases for J; bases not matched to a gene: 8. The CDR3 consists of 15 residues. From germline, CDR1 is SGHKS and CDR2 YYEKEE (reference sequence). In nucleotides, the CDR3 is TGTGCCAGCAGCTTGGCGAGCGGGAGCATCTCCGAGCAGTACTTC. This encodes CASSLASGSISEQYF.